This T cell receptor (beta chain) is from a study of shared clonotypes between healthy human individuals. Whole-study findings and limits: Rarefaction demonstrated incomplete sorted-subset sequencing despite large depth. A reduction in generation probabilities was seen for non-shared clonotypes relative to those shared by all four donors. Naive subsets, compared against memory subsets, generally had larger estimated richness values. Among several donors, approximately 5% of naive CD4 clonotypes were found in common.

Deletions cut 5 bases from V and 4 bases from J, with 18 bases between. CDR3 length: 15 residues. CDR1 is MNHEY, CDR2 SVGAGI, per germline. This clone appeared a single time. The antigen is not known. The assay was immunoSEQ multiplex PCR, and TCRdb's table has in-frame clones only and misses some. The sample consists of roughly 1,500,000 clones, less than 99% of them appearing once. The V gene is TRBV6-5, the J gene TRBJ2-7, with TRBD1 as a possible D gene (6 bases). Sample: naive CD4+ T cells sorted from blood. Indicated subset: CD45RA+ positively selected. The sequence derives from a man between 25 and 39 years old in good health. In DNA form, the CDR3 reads TGTGCCAGCAGTCCGGTCGCAGGGGCGTCTTACGAGCAGTACTTC. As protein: CASSPVAGASYEQYF.